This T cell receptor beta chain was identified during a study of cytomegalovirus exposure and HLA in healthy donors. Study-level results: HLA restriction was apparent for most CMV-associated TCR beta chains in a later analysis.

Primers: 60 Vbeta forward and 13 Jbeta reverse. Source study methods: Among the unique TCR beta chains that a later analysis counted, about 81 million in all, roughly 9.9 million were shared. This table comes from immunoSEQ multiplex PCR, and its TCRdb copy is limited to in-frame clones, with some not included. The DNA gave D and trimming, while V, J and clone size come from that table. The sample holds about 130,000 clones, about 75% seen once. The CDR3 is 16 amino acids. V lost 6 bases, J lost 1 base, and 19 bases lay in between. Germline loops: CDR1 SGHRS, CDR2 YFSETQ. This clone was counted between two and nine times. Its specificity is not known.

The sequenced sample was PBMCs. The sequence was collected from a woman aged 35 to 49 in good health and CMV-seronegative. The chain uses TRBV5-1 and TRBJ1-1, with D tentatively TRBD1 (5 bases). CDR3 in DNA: TGCGCCAGCACCTTACTGGGGGGGGGAGCGAACACTGAAGCTTTCTTT. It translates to CASTLLGGGANTEAFF.